One and the same sample provided the 14 T cell receptor beta chains below, sequenced in a study of T-cell reconstitution after alpha-beta-depleted transplantation in children. Unique molecular identifiers were used in preparing the TCRbeta library. TCRdb fed the PCR reads into MiXCR, producing one record per CDR3 protein. Here the sample spans hundreds of thousands of distinct CDR3 sequences, less than 20% being singletons. This sample comprised PBMCs, mostly from graft donor cells, obtained 360 days after TCRalphabeta/CD19-depleted stem cell transplant. Receptor source: a male patient under 18 who had a stem cell transplant for acute lymphoblastic leukemia, so the T cells may come from the graft donor.

The V and J genes are TRBV7-9 and TRBJ2-3; D is unresolved. The germline V gene encodes CDR1 SEHNR and CDR2 FQNEAQ (reference sequence). The V and J ends lost 1 base and 6 bases respectively, with 11 bases between them. The CDR3 sequence is 14 residues long. CDR3 in amino acids: CASSLDGPRDTQYF. The CDR3 coding sequence is TGTGCCAGCAGCTTAGATGGTCCTCGCGATACGCAGTATTTT.

The table lists this clonotype with a few counts. The chain has TRBV20-1 and TRBJ2-5; 9 bases match TRBD2. This CDR3 contains 14 residues. The V segment lost 0 bases and the J segment 7 bases; nucleotides outside the gene matches: 6. Germline lookup yields CDR1 DFQATT and CDR2 SNEGSKA (reference sequence). CDR3 coding DNA: TGCAGTGCTAGAGATGTAGCGGGAGTGTGGACCCAGTACTTC. It codes for CSARDVAGVWTQYF.

The chain recombines TRBV5-1 with TRBJ1-4; D is uncertain. V dropped 3 bases and J dropped 0 bases, with 9 bases sitting between them. Germline V gives CDR1 SGHRS, CDR2 YFSETQ. The CDR3 totals 15 residues. In nucleotides, the CDR3 is TGCGCCAGCAGCTCCATCGGGTCAACTAATGAAAAACTGTTTTTT. It codes for CASSSIGSTNEKLFF. Based on the CDR3 plus reference TRBV5-1 and TRBJ1-4, the full variable domain is KAGVTQTPRYLIKTRGQQVTLSCSPISGHRSVSWYQQTPGQGLQFLFEYFSETQRNKGNFPGRFSGRQFSNSRSEMNVSTLELGDSALYLCASSSIGSTNEKLFFGSGTQLSVL.

This clonotype has a handful of counts. The V call is TRBV13, the J call TRBJ1-1; D uncertain. The CDR3 is 13 residues long. The V gene's germline CDR1 is PRHDT and CDR2 FYEKMQ (reference sequence). The V end lost 5 bases, the J end lost 3 bases, and 10 bases lay between the germline ends. CDR3 nucleotides: TGTGCCAGCAGCGTGGACGGGTACACTGAAGCTTTCTTT. This encodes CASSVDGYTEAFF.

This chain uses TRBV28 with TRBJ2-5; tentative D call: TRBD2 (6 bases). The CDR3 loop spans 14 amino acids. Germline V CDR1 and CDR2: MDHEN, SYDVKM. V lost 3 bases and J 1 base, leaving 9 bases between the germline ends. CDR3: CASSFGGIQETQYF. Here the CDR3 DNA reads TGTGCCAGCAGTTTTGGGGGGATCCAAGAGACCCAGTACTTC.

This clonotype has more than one count but fewer than ten. The chain carries TRBV29-1 and TRBJ2-3, with TRBD1 identical over 8 bases. Trimming at V came to 5 bases and at J to 2 bases, leaving 12 bases not matched to a gene. Germline CDR1 reads SQVTM; CDR2 reads ANQGSEA. The CDR3 has 16 residues. The CDR3 sequence is CSVRAGTGPHTDTQYF. In DNA, the CDR3 is TGCAGCGTTAGAGCCGGGACAGGACCCCACACAGATACGCAGTATTTT.

V and J are TRBV7-9 and TRBJ2-7; no clear D. Trimming took 1 base from V and 6 from J, leaving 13 bases between them. From germline, CDR1 is SEHNR and CDR2 FQNEAQ (reference sequence). The length of the CDR3 is 14 residues. CDR3: CASSLVYGLSEQYF. DNA for the CDR3: TGTGCCAGCAGCTTAGTTTACGGTCTAAGCGAGCAGTACTTC.

This clonotype was detected many times. The rearrangement joins TRBV5-1 to TRBJ2-7; no clear D. Deletions cut 0 bases from V and 3 bases from J, with 10 bases between. This CDR3 comprises 14 residues. Germline V gene lookup returns CDR1 SGHRS and CDR2 YFSETQ. CDR3: CASSLAGLGYEQYF. CDR3 in DNA: TGCGCCAGCAGCTTGGCGGGTTTGGGCTACGAGCAGTACTTC.

This clonotype was counted a few times. The chain couples TRBV4-1 to TRBJ1-2; TRBD1 agrees at 7 bases. In germline, CDR1 is MGHRA, CDR2 YSYEKL. V gave up 3 bases and J gave up 2 bases; unmatched junction bases: 6. The CDR3 consists of 15 residues. The CDR3 DNA follows: TGCGCCAGCAGCCATGAGACAGGGTCCAACTATGGCTACACCTTC. Residues: CASSHETGSNYGYTF.

The chain is built from TRBV9 and TRBJ2-1, with D uncertain. Germline V gene sequence: CDR1 SGDLS, CDR2 YYNGEE. V shed 3 bases and J shed 0 bases, with 10 bases lying between them. CDR3 length: 15 residues. The CDR3 protein is CASSDAFSSYNEQFF. CDR3 sequence (DNA): TGTGCCAGCAGCGATGCGTTTAGCTCCTACAATGAGCAGTTCTTC.

This clonotype showed up just a few times. The V call is TRBV25-1, the J call TRBJ1-5; D is undetermined. This CDR3 is 15 amino acids long. CDR1 MGHDK and CDR2 SYGVNS come from the germline V gene. Trimming took 3 bases from V and 5 from J, leaving 14 bases between them. The CDR3 DNA reads TGTGCCAGCAGTGAGGGAAGCTTTGGTGATCAGCCCCAGCATTTT. Translating gives CASSEGSFGDQPQHF.

This clonotype has more than one count but fewer than ten. In DNA, the CDR3 is TGCAGCGTCCCCGAGGTTTGGAATGAGCAGTTCTTC. This translates into CSVPEVWNEQFF. The chain links TRBV29-1 to TRBJ2-1; D gene ambiguous. Per the germline V gene, CDR1 is SQVTM and CDR2 is ANQGSEA. This CDR3 comprises 12 residues. V lost 6 bases, J lost 7 bases, and 13 bases lay in between.

This clonotype was seen more than once but under ten times. This chain joins TRBV7-2 and TRBJ2-3; D is undetermined. The CDR3 has 16 amino acids. The V gene lost 3 bases and the J gene lost 2 bases, with 15 bases spanning the gap. Germline CDR1 is SGHTA and CDR2 is FQGNSA. In DNA form, the CDR3 reads TGTGCCAGCAGCTTCCTGACATCACTACACACAGATACGCAGTATTTT. It codes for CASSFLTSLHTDTQYF.

This clonotype was picked up many times. This sequence joins TRBV4-2 and TRBJ2-7, with 12 bases identical to TRBD2. The ends lost 3 bases at V and 5 bases at J; junction bases unmatched: 2. The CDR3 sequence is 14 residues long. Germline-derived CDR1 and CDR2 are LGHNA and YNFKEQ. CDR3 DNA: TGTGCCAGCAGCCAGCTAGCGGGAGGGGACGAGCAGTACTTC. This sequence encodes CASSQLAGGDEQYF.